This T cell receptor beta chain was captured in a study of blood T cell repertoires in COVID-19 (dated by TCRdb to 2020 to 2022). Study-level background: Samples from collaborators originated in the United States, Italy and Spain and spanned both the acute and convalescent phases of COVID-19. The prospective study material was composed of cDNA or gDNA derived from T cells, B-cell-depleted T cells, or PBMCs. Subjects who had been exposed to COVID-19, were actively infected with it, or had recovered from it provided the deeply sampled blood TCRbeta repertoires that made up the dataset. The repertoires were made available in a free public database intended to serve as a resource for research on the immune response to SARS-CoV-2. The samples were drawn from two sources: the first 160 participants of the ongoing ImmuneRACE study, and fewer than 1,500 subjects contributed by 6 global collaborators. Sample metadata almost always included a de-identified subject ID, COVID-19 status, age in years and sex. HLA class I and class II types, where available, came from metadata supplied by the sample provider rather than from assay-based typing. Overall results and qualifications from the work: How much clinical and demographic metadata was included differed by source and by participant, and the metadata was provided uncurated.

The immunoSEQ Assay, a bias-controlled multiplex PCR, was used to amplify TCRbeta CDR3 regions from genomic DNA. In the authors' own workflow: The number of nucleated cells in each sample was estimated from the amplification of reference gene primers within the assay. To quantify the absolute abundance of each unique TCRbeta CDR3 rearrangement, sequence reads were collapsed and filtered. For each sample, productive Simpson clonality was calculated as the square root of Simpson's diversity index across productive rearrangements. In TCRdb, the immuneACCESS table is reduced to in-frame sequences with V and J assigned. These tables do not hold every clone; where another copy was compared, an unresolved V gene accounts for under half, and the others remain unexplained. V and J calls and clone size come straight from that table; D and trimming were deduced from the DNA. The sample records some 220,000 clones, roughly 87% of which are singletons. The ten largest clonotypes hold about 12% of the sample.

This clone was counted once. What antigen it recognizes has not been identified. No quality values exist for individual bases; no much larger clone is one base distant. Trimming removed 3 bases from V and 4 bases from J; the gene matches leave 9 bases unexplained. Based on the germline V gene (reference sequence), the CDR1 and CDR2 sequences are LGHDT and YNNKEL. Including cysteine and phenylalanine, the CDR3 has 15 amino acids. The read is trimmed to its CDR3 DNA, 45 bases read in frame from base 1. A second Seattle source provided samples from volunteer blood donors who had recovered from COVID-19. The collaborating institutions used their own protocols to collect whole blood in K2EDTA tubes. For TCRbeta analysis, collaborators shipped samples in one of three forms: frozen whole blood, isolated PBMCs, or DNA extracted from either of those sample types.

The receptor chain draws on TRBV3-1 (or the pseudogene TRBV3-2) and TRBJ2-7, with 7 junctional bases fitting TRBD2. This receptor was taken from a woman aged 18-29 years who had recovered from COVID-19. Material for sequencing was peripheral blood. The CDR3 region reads CASSHNRDYLYEQYF. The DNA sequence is TGTGCCAGCAGCCATAACCGGGACTATTTATACGAGCAGTACTTC.